These 17 T cell receptor beta chains share one sample of origin, sequenced in a study of cytomegalovirus exposure and HLA in healthy donors. Vbeta (60) and Jbeta (13) primers were used in the PCR. The method was immunoSEQ multiplex PCR; TCRdb's version includes in-frame clones alone and lacks a portion of them. Among around 67,000 clones, approximately 78% were seen once, and the ten largest hold roughly 7.8%. Sequenced material: PBMCs. Receptor source: a man aged 18 to 30 in good health and CMV-seropositive.

V and J are TRBV30 and TRBJ1-1, with 7 bases lining up with TRBD1. Trimming took 3 bases from V and 11 from J; bases not matched to a gene: 15. CDR1 and CDR2 from the germline V gene are GTSNPN and SVGIG (reference sequence). The CDR3 is made up of 14 amino acids. For the CDR3, the DNA is TGTGCCTGGAGGGAAAGGGTCTCGGGCAGGGGGGCTTTCTTT. Its protein product is CAWRERVSGRGAFF.

This clone has only a few counts. This rearrangement joins TRBV29-1 to TRBJ2-5, with TRBD2 matching over 12 bases. The germline V gene has CDR1 SQVTM and CDR2 ANQGSEA. This CDR3 has 13 residues. V shed 4 bases and J 5 bases; nucleotides not matched to a gene: 2. The CDR3 spells CSVALAGGETQYF. In nucleotides, the CDR3 is TGCAGCGTTGCCCTAGCGGGAGGGGAGACCCAGTACTTC.

This clone was seen a single time. This chain links TRBV29-1 with TRBJ1-2; weak D call: TRBD1 (5 bases). Trimming took 6 bases from V and 5 from J, leaving 16 bases between them. Germline CDR1 reads SQVTM; CDR2 reads ANQGSEA. The CDR3 totals 13 residues. CDR3 coding DNA: TGCAGCGTGGGGCCGGGGGTTCGGTATGGCTACACCTTC. This translates into CSVGPGVRYGYTF.

There are a few counts of this clone. The rearrangement uses TRBV7-2 and TRBJ2-3; no reliable D call. The CDR3 length is 13 residues. The ends were cut back, 1 base at V and 3 bases at J, with 5 bases in the middle. CDR1 SGHTA and CDR2 FQGNSA come from the germline V gene. CDR3 amino acids: CASSLDLTDTQYF. CDR3 bases: TGTGCCAGCAGCTTAGACTTGACAGATACGCAGTATTTT.

This rearrangement joins TRBV4-1 to TRBJ1-5, with 8 bases fitting TRBD1. This CDR3 has 17 residues. Germline CDR1 is MGHRA and CDR2 is YSYEKL. V shed 3 bases and J 5 bases; nucleotides not matched to a gene: 12. The CDR3 spells CASSHPIGAGGYQPQHF. DNA for the CDR3: TGCGCCAGCAGCCACCCAATTGGGGCAGGGGGCTATCAGCCCCAGCATTTT.

The chain combines TRBV10-3 with TRBJ1-2, with a tentative D call TRBD1 (5 bases). CDR3 length: 13 amino acids. V was pared by 2 bases and J by 6 bases, with 10 bases between. Germline V gene sequence: CDR1 ENHRY, CDR2 SYGVKD. The CDR3 DNA follows: TGTGCCATCAGTGAGCCCGGGACTGATGGCTACACCTTC. Protein product: CAISEPGTDGYTF.

The V gene is TRBV6-5, the J gene TRBJ1-1; tentatively, D is TRBD1 (5 bases). The CDR3 covers 12 residues. CDR1 is MNHEY, CDR2 SVGAGI, per germline. V shed 7 bases and J shed 7 bases, with 13 bases lying between them. The CDR3 spells CASTDGTVEAFF. CDR3 DNA sequence: TGTGCCAGCACCGATGGGACTGTTGAAGCTTTCTTT.

The chain couples TRBV25-1 to TRBJ1-3; 7 bases agree with TRBD1. This CDR3 is built from 15 residues. V trimming: 4 bases; J trimming: 4 bases; junction bases outside the gene matches: 7. Germline lookup yields CDR1 MGHDK and CDR2 SYGVNS. CDR3 DNA: TGTGCCAGCAGTGTAAGGACAGGCGGGGGAAACACCATATATTTT. Its translation: CASSVRTGGGNTIYF. The full variable domain, with the rest looked up from reference TRBV25-1 and TRBJ1-3, is EADIYQTPRYLVIGTGKKITLECSQTMGHDKMYWYQQDPGMELHLIHYSYGVNSTEKGDLSSESTVSRIRTEHFPLTLESARPSHTSQYLCASSVRTGGGNTIYFGEGSWLTVV.

The chain has TRBV4-2 and TRBJ2-7; TRBD1 might be the D (6 bases). CDR1 and CDR2 (germline): LGHNA, YNFKEQ. V was clipped by 0 bases and J by 5 bases, with 17 bases between them. The CDR3 contains 16 residues. Here the CDR3 reads CASSQDLWDTVDEQYF. The DNA for the CDR3 is TGTGCCAGCAGCCAAGATTTATGGGACACGGTCGACGAGCAGTACTTC.

V and J are TRBV4-2 and TRBJ2-2; TRBD1 matches 8 bases. This CDR3 has 16 amino acids. Losses at the gene ends were 0 bases for V and 5 bases for J; bases not matched to a gene: 5. Germline CDR1 LGHNA, CDR2 YNFKEQ. CDR3 protein: CASSQDLQGATGELFF. The CDR3 nucleotides read TGTGCCAGCAGCCAAGATCTCCAGGGGGCTACCGGGGAGCTGTTTTTT.

The J gene is TRBJ2-7, the V gene TRBV6-5; TRBD1 is a possible D gene (6 bases). Germline CDR1 is MNHEY and CDR2 is SVGAGI. There are 14 residues in the CDR3. With 2 bases removed from V and 2 bases from J, the gap between germline ends came to 10 bases. CDR3 loop: CASSYIAGAYEQYF. CDR3 in DNA: TGTGCCAGCAGTTACATCGCAGGGGCCTACGAGCAGTACTTC.

This sequence joins TRBV7-6 and TRBJ2-1, with 8 bases fitting TRBD2. With V trimmed by 4 bases and J by 0 bases, 2 bases remained unmatched. The CDR3 covers 15 residues. Germline loops: CDR1 SGHVS, CDR2 FNYEAQ. The CDR3 reads CASSSGLASYNEQFF. The CDR3 bases are TGTGCCAGCAGCTCCGGACTAGCCTCCTACAATGAGCAGTTCTTC.

This chain links TRBV4-2 with TRBJ2-7; the D gene is possibly TRBD2 (6 bases). The CDR3 totals 17 residues. Germline CDR1 reads LGHNA; CDR2 reads YNFKEQ. Trimming pared 0 bases from V and 6 bases from J, leaving 21 bases between. The CDR3 sequence: CASSQERGGTGKSEQYF. Here the CDR3 DNA reads TGTGCCAGCAGCCAAGAAAGGGGCGGGACGGGTAAGAGCGAGCAGTACTTC.

This chain connects TRBV6-5 to TRBJ2-1, with 13 bases that match TRBD2. CDR1 and CDR2 (germline): MNHEY, SVGAGI. This CDR3 is 14 amino acids long. J was trimmed by 8 bases and V by 8 bases; bases with no gene match: 6. The DNA for the CDR3 is TGTGCCAGCTTAACTAGCGGGGGGGCTGATGAGCAGTTCTTC. As protein: CASLTSGGADEQFF.

This clone has more than one count but fewer than ten. The chain carries TRBV2 and TRBJ2-1, with D perhaps matching TRBD2 (5 bases). This CDR3 has 15 residues. With 2 bases removed from V and 1 base from J, the gap between germline ends came to 9 bases. The germline V gene encodes CDR1 SNHLY and CDR2 FYNNEI. The CDR3 region is CASSERRSSYNEQFF. CDR3 sequence (DNA): TGTGCCAGCAGTGAAAGGAGGAGTTCCTACAATGAGCAGTTCTTC. The full variable domain, in which reference TRBV2 and TRBJ2-1 provide the parts outside the CDR3, is EPEVTQTPSHQVTQMGQEVILRCVPISNHLYFYWYRQILGQKVEFLVSFYNNEISEKSEIFDDQFSVERPDGSNFTLKIRSTKLEDSAMYFCASSERRSSYNEQFFGPGTRLTVL.

This clone was observed a single time. This chain uses TRBV10-2 with TRBJ2-5; maybe TRBD2 (6 bases). Trimming took off 4 bases at V and 6 bases at J, with 12 bases between the two ends. This CDR3 spans 13 amino acids. CDR1 is WSHSY, CDR2 SAAADI, per germline. The CDR3 here is CASSVEGMQTQYF. CDR3 sequence (DNA): TGCGCCAGCAGTGTGGAGGGTATGCAGACCCAGTACTTC.

The chain recombines TRBV6-5 with TRBJ2-3; 11 bases map to TRBD1. The length of the CDR3 is 14 residues. Germline V lookup: CDR1 MNHEY, CDR2 SVGAGI. The junction had 7 bases not matched to a gene; V was cut back by 5 bases and J by 9 bases. CDR3 nucleotide sequence: TGTGCCAGCAGTAAGGACAGGGGGCAATACACGCAGTATTTT. Protein: CASSKDRGQYTQYF.